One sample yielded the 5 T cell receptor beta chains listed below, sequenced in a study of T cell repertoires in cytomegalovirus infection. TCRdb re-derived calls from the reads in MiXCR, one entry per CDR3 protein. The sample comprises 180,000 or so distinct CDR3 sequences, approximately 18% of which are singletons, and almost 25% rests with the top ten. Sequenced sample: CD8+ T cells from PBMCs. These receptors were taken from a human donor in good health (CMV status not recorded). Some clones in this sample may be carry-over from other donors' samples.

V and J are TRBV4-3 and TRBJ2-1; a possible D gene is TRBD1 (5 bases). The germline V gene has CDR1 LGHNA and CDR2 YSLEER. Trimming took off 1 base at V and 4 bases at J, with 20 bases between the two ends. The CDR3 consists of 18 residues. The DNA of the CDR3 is TGCGCCAGCAGCCAAGGGGTCGAATCAGGGTGGCCGTACAATGAGCAGTTCTTC. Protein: CASSQGVESGWPYNEQFF.

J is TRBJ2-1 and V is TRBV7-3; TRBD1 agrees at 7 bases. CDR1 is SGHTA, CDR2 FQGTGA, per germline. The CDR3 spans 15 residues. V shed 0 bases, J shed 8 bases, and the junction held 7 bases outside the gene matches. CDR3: CASSLTGGLFDEQFF. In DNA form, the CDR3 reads TGTGCCAGCAGCTTAACAGGGGGCCTTTTCGATGAGCAGTTCTTC.

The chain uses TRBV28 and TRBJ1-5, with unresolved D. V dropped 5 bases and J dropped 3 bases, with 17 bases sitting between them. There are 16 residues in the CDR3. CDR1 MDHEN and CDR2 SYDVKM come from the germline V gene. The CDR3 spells CASSPPRDGNNQPQHF. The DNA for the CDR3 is TGTGCCAGCAGTCCCCCCCGAGACGGAAACAATCAGCCCCAGCATTTT.

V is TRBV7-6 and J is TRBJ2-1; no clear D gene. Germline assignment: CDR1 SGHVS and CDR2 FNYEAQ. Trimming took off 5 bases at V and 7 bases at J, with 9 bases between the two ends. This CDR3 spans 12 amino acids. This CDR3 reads CASSDTENEQFF. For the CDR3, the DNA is TGTGCCAGCAGCGACACAGAGAATGAGCAGTTCTTC. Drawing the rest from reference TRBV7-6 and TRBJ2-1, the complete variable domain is GAGVSQSPRYKVTKRGQDVALRCDPISGHVSLYWYRQALGQGPEFLTYFNYEAQQDKSGLPNDRFSAERPEGSISTLTIQRTEQRDSAMYRCASSDTENEQFFGPGTRLTVL.

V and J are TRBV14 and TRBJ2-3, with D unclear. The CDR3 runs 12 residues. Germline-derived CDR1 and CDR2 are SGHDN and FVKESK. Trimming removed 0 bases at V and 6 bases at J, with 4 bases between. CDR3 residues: CASSQEADTQYF. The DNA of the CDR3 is TGTGCCAGCAGCCAAGAGGCGGATACGCAGTATTTT.